This T cell receptor beta chain was retrieved from a study of blood T cells in healthy people across ages. Study results and caveats: Compared with aged donors, long-lived donors showed fewer expanded clones, suggesting selection. Diversity estimates from one million T cells were considered underestimates.

A second PCR of roughly 7 to 11 cycles used a sample-barcoded 5' primer and a J-beta primer mix. A template-switch adaptor that had 12 random nucleotides put a tag on each cDNA molecule. TCRdb reanalysed the 5' RACE reads using MiXCR and keeps one entry per CDR3 protein. The data contain roughly 2 million distinct CDR3 sequences, roughly 49% of them singletons. This CDR3 comprises 15 residues. Looked up from germline, CDR1 is MNHEY and CDR2 is SVGEGT. The V end was cut by 5 bases, the J end by 5 bases, with 18 bases between. Peripheral blood, roughly 11 milliliters per donor, was collected. About this clonotype itself: Its antigen is still unknown.

The TCR was taken from a woman in her forties in good health. Sequenced: blood. The chain recombines TRBV6-2 or TRBV6-3 with TRBJ2-5; D is possibly TRBD1 (7 bases). CDR3 protein: CASSPLRGSGETQYF. The DNA for the CDR3 is TGTGCCAGCAGTCCGCTCAGGGGGAGCGGGGAGACCCAGTACTTC.